The 17 T cell receptor beta chains reported below all come from one sample, sequenced in a study of blood T cells in healthy people across ages. Combining a sample-barcoded 5' primer with a J-beta primer mix, a second PCR ran for about 7 to 11 cycles. TCRdb recomputed calls from the 5' RACE reads with MiXCR, one row per CDR3 protein. The sample gives about 970,000 distinct CDR3 sequences, approximately 50% of which show up once; 20% to 25% is in the top ten. Sequenced material: blood. The receptors here all came from a woman aged 60-75 years in good health.

This chain joins TRBV2 and TRBJ2-5, with D perhaps matching TRBD2 (6 bases). Trimming pared 6 bases from V and 1 base from J, leaving 15 bases between. The CDR3 is 15 residues long. Germline CDR1 SNHLY, CDR2 FYNNEI. The chain's CDR3 is CASRKASAFQETQYF. In DNA, the CDR3 is TGTGCCAGCAGAAAGGCTAGCGCCTTCCAAGAGACCCAGTACTTC.

The chain recombines TRBV4-1 with TRBJ1-6; the match to TRBD1 covers 10 bases. V was pared by 4 bases and J by 7 bases, with 7 bases of the junction left unmatched. From germline, CDR1 is MGHRA and CDR2 YSYEKL. This CDR3 has 16 residues. The chain's CDR3 is CASSLGTGVGNSPLHF. The DNA of the CDR3 is TGCGCCAGCAGCCTTGGGACAGGGGTGGGAAATTCACCCCTCCACTTT.

The chain combines TRBV3-1 with TRBJ2-1; 12 nucleotides match TRBD2. Trimming at V came to 0 bases and at J to 10 bases, leaving 7 bases not matched to a gene. Looked up from germline, CDR1 is LGHDT and CDR2 is YNNKEL (reference sequence). The CDR3 has 16 residues. The CDR3 region is CASSQEGFGLAGEQFF. The CDR3 DNA reads TGTGCCAGCAGCCAAGAAGGTTTCGGACTAGCGGGGGAGCAGTTCTTC.

This clonotype was counted between two and nine times. The gene calls are TRBV4-2 and TRBJ1-4; D not certain. V was pared by 9 bases and J by 8 bases, with 19 bases between. Per germline, CDR1 LGHNA and CDR2 YNFKEQ. This CDR3 is built from 14 residues. The CDR3 DNA sequence: TGTGCCAGTAGCGCCGGAGGGCTCTGGGAAAAACTGTTTTTT. Protein product: CASSAGGLWEKLFF.

Points on this clonotype: One end of the junction fails to match germline, which may point to a read error. This chain connects TRBV5-1 to TRBJ2-3; TRBD2 is a possible D gene (6 bases). Germline-derived CDR1 and CDR2 are SGHRS and YFSETQ. This CDR3 has 14 residues. CDR3 in amino acids: CASSLREWEDAQYF. CDR3 nucleotide sequence: TGCGCCAGCAGCTTGCGGGAGTGGGAAGATGCGCAGTATTTT.

This clonotype was observed a few times. The V call is TRBV12-3 or TRBV12-4, the J call TRBJ2-7; no definite D call. CDR3 length: 13 amino acids. V was clipped by 4 bases and J by 4 bases, with 11 bases between them. The CDR3: CASSSGPRYEQYF. The CDR3 nucleotides are TGTGCCAGCAGTTCCGGACCGCGTTACGAGCAGTACTTC.

The V and J genes are TRBV7-9 and TRBJ2-2; TRBD1 agrees at 8 bases. The CDR3 covers 15 residues. Unmatched junction bases numbered 7, after V lost 5 bases and J lost 5 bases. Germline values: CDR1 SEHNR, CDR2 FQNEAQ (reference sequence). CDR3 nucleotide sequence: TGTGCCAGCAGCGAAGACCGACAGGGGACCGGGGAGCTGTTTTTT. It is translated as CASSEDRQGTGELFF.

This clonotype was seen more than once but under ten times. This rearrangement joins TRBV25-1 to TRBJ2-6; no reliable D call. The germline V gene has CDR1 MGHDK and CDR2 SYGVNS. V was cut by 6 bases and J by 0 bases, with 15 bases left in between. The CDR3 sequence is 17 residues long. CDR3 nucleotides: TGTGCCAGCAGCCCGGACGGAGTGATCTCTGGGGCCAACGTCCTGACTTTC. Its translation: CASSPDGVISGANVLTF.

The sample holds one count of this clonotype. This chain uses TRBV20-1 with TRBJ2-1; 9 positions match TRBD1. After removal of 6 bases from V and 8 bases from J, the junction contained 14 bases not matched to a gene. Germline V gene sequence: CDR1 DFQATT, CDR2 SNEGSKA (reference sequence). The CDR3 loop spans 15 amino acids. CDR3 loop: CSASTGDRVHDEQFF. Written as DNA, the CDR3 is TGCAGTGCCTCCACTGGGGACAGGGTTCATGATGAGCAGTTCTTC.

The CDR3, as DNA: TGTGCCAGCAGGCTAGGCGGGGAGCTGTTTTTT. It codes for CASRLGGELFF. The chain recombines TRBV27 with TRBJ2-2; the D is unclear. CDR1 MNHEY and CDR2 SMNVEV come from the germline V gene (reference sequence). This CDR3 is 11 amino acids long. The V end lost 6 bases, the J end lost 7 bases, and 6 bases lay between the germline ends.

CDR3 sequence reads: CASRPTSWFGELFF. The CDR3 DNA is TGTGCCAGCCGCCCGACTAGTTGGTTCGGGGAGCTGTTTTTT. This sequence joins TRBV12-3 or TRBV12-4 and TRBJ2-2; tentative D call: TRBD2 (6 bases). CDR3 length: 14 residues. V was pared by 8 bases and J by 7 bases, with 17 bases between.

This clonotype was seen a few times. The gene calls are TRBV7-6 and TRBJ2-7; 7 bases fit TRBD1. CDR3 size: 16 residues. With 0 bases clipped from V and 0 bases from J, the junction kept 5 bases outside the gene matches. Per the germline V gene, CDR1 is SGHVS and CDR2 is FNYEAQ. The CDR3 sequence: CASSLAPGTVSYEQYF. The CDR3 nucleotides are TGTGCCAGCAGCTTAGCACCCGGGACAGTCTCCTACGAGCAGTACTTC.

This clonotype has more than one count but fewer than ten. The chain joins TRBV12-3 or TRBV12-4 to TRBJ2-4; D gene uncertain. V gave up 3 bases and J gave up 13 bases, with 10 bases separating them. This CDR3 comprises 11 residues. The CDR3 loop is CASSFREEQYF. DNA of the CDR3: TGTGCCAGCAGTTTTAGAGAAGAGCAGTACTTC.

The CDR3 bases are TGTGCCGGCATGATCTTCCCGACAGATACGCAGTATTTT. Translated, it gives CAGMIFPTDTQYF. The chain links TRBV6-2 or TRBV6-3 to TRBJ2-3; no clear D. Trimming cost V 11 bases and J 3 bases, with 15 bases left between them. CDR1 MNHEY and CDR2 SVGEGT come from the germline V gene. The CDR3 runs to 13 residues.

There are a few counts of this clonotype. V usage is TRBV7-9 and J usage is TRBJ2-7; either TRBD1 or TRBD2 may supply D (5 bases each). The CDR3 contains 19 residues. Germline CDR1 and CDR2: SEHNR and FQNEAQ (reference sequence). V was pared by 2 bases and J by 0 bases, with 23 bases between. The chain's CDR3 is CASSLFGGTKTKTSYEQYF. The CDR3 region has the DNA TGTGCCAGCAGCTTATTTGGGGGAACGAAAACGAAGACCTCCTACGAGCAGTACTTC.

Written as DNA, the CDR3 is TGCGCCAGCAGCATAACTAGCGGCCCAAGCTCCTACGAGCAGTACTTC. Translating it yields CASSITSGPSSYEQYF. The chain uses TRBV5-1 and TRBJ2-7; 8 positions match TRBD2. V was pared by 4 bases and J by 0 bases, with 9 bases of the junction left unmatched. CDR1 and CDR2 from the germline V gene are SGHRS and YFSETQ. The CDR3 has 16 amino acids.

The V gene is TRBV7-2, the J gene TRBJ2-5; D is perhaps TRBD1 or TRBD2 (5 bases each). Trimming stripped 2 bases from V and 3 bases from J, with 16 bases between. The CDR3 runs to 16 residues. Germline lookup yields CDR1 SGHTA and CDR2 FQGNSA. The CDR3 here is CASSLRLGTAKETQYF. The CDR3 coding sequence is TGTGCCAGCAGCTTACGCCTAGGGACCGCAAAAGAGACCCAGTACTTC.